This T cell receptor beta chain came from a study of somatic mutations in cytotoxic T cells in rheumatoid arthritis. Background on the study: Patient blood (under 33 ml EDTA) was taken immediately after diagnosis and before treatment.

By positive magnetic bead selection, CD4+ and CD8+ cells were isolated, and their purity was checked by flow cytometry. The CDR3 is 16 amino acids. Germline V gene lookup returns CDR1 MNHEY and CDR2 SMNVEV (reference sequence). Unmatched junction bases numbered 13, after V lost 10 bases and J lost 0 bases. This table comes from immunoSEQ multiplex PCR, and its TCRdb copy is limited to in-frame clones, with some not included. The profile shows roughly 15,000 clones, around 74% of them singletons. The TCR comes from an adult with rheumatoid arthritis. V is TRBV27 and J is TRBJ2-3; TRBD2 matches at 7 bases. Input material: CD8+ T cells sorted from blood. The chain's CDR3 is CATAFAGGTSTDTQYF. In DNA form, the CDR3 reads TGTGCCACGGCCTTTGCCGGGGGGACTAGCACAGATACGCAGTATTTT.